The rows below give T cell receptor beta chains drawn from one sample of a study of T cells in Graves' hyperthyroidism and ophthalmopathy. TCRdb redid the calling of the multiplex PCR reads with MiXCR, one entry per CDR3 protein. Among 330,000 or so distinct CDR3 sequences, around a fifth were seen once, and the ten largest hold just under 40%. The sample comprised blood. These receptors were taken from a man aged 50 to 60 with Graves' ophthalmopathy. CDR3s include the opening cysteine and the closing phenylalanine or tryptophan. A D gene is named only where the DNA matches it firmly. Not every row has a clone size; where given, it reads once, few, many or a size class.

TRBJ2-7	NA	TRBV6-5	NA	CASSYLSEAPEQYF	TGTGCCAGCAGTTACTTGAGCGAAGCCCCCGAGCAGTACTTC
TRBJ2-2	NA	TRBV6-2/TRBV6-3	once	CASRESNTGELFF	TGTGCCAGCAGGGAGTCGAACACCGGGGAGCTGTTTTTT
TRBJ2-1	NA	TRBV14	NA	CASSRGTASSNEQFF	TGTGCCAGCAGCCGAGGGACGGCATCTTCCAATGAGCAGTTCTTC
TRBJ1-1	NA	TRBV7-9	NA	CAITPGMNTEAFF	TGTGCCATCACACCCGGGATGAACACTGAAGCTTTCTTT
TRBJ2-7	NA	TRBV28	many	CASSLMQALANEQYF	TGTGCCAGCAGTTTGATGCAGGCTTTGGCGAACGAGCAGTACTTC
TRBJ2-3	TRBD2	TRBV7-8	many	CASSLALTSGRDTQYF	TGTGCCAGCAGCTTAGCGTTAACTAGCGGGAGAGATACGCAGTATTTT
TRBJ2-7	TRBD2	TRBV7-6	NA	CASSLSSGRQYEQYF	TGTGCCAGCAGCTTAAGCAGCGGGAGGCAGTACGAGCAGTACTTC
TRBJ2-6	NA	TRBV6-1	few	CASSSGFTGANVLTF	TGTGCCAGCAGTTCGGGGTTTACTGGGGCCAACGTCCTGACTTTC
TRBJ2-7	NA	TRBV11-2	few	CASSLVFEQYF	TGTGCCAGCAGCCTAGTATTCGAGCAGTACTTC
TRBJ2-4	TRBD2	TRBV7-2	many	CASSLAGLAVAKNIQYF	TGTGCCAGCAGCTTAGCAGGACTAGCGGTAGCCAAAAACATTCAGTACTTC
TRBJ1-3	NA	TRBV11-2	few	CASSRGVEGRTSGNTIYF	TGTGCCAGCAGCCGAGGGGTGGAGGGACGCACTTCTGGAAACACCATATATTTT